The source of this TCR beta chain is a study of blood T cell repertoires in COVID-19. The wider study: PBMCs, B-cell-depleted T cells, or T cells were the source of the cDNA or gDNA that made up the material.

Here immunoSEQ multiplex PCR was the method, and the copy in TCRdb shows in-frame clones only, minus some. Among approximately 58,000 clones, 70% to 90% were seen once, and the ten largest hold roughly 30%. Sequencing was performed on peripheral blood. The source is a man aged 55 to 70 with COVID-19, enrolled during active disease.

The CDR3 DNA sequence: TGTGCCAGCAGCCCACAGTTAGGGGGAGCCAAAAACATTCAGTACTTC. Its protein product is CASSPQLGGAKNIQYF. The genes are TRBV9 and TRBJ2-4, with D maybe TRBD1 (6 bases). The V gene's germline CDR1 is SGDLS and CDR2 YYNGEE. Trimming cost V 4 bases and J 0 bases, with 14 bases left between them. The CDR3 consists of 16 residues.